These 19 T cell receptor beta chains share one sample of origin, sequenced in a study of blood T cell repertoires in COVID-19. Profiling relied on immunoSEQ multiplex PCR, and the TCRdb table lists in-frame clones only, not all of them. The sample holds 40,000 to 55,000 clones, 85% to 90% seen once. Sequenced material: peripheral blood. All receptors derive from a man in his fifties or sixties with active COVID-19.

The chain has TRBV3-1 (or the pseudogene TRBV3-2) and TRBJ2-1, with 10 nucleotides matching TRBD2. The CDR3 has 16 amino acids. Germline V gene data show CDR1 as LGHDT and CDR2 as YNNKEL (reference sequence). V lost 4 bases, J lost 9 bases, and 12 bases stayed unmatched. CDR3 nucleotides: TGTGCCAGCAGCCGCCTCCCCAGCGGGGGGGCGGGTGAGCAGTTCTTC. This translates into CASSRLPSGGAGEQFF.

This chain connects TRBV15 to TRBJ2-7; TRBD2 matches 7 bases. J was trimmed by 4 bases and V by 0 bases; bases with no gene match: 3. The germline V gene has CDR1 LNHNV and CDR2 YYDKDF (reference sequence). This CDR3 is 14 amino acids long. The CDR3 nucleotides are TGTGCCACCAGCAGAGAAGGGAGGGGATACGAGCAGTACTTC. This translates into CATSREGRGYEQYF.

V is TRBV19 and J is TRBJ2-5; 8 bases line up with TRBD1. Germline V gene data show CDR1 as LNHDA and CDR2 as SQIVND (reference sequence). V was clipped by 6 bases and J by 3 bases; unmatched bases: 3. This CDR3 region has 13 residues. Written as DNA, the CDR3 is TGTGCCAGTAGCCTACAGGGGGAAGAGACCCAGTACTTC. Protein sequence: CASSLQGEETQYF.

The V and J genes are TRBV27 and TRBJ2-1; 8 bases agree with TRBD2. Unmatched junction bases numbered 4, after V lost 10 bases and J lost 5 bases. The CDR3 is 12 residues long. The germline V gene encodes CDR1 MNHEY and CDR2 SMNVEV (reference sequence). The CDR3 reads CAIRAGDNEQFF. For the CDR3, the DNA is TGTGCCATACGAGCGGGAGACAATGAGCAGTTCTTC.

The rearrangement links TRBV6-4 to TRBJ2-1; D gene uncertain. The CDR3 consists of 16 residues. With 3 bases removed from V and 0 bases from J, the gap between germline ends came to 12 bases. Per germline, CDR1 MRHNA and CDR2 SNTAGT. The CDR3 here is CASSEIPRSSYNEQFF. In DNA form, the CDR3 reads TGTGCCAGCAGTGAGATCCCCCGGAGCTCCTACAATGAGCAGTTCTTC.

V gene TRBV7-2 combines with J gene TRBJ2-7, with 7 bases that match TRBD2. The J segment lost 0 bases and the V segment lost 0 bases, leaving 14 bases of the junction unmatched. From germline, CDR1 is SGHTA and CDR2 FQGNSA. This CDR3 spans 19 amino acids. The CDR3: CASSLAARGRFGGSYEQYF. The CDR3 bases are TGTGCCAGCAGCTTAGCGGCGCGCGGGAGATTTGGGGGCTCCTACGAGCAGTACTTC.

This clone was picked up one time. This chain links TRBV5-8 with TRBJ1-1; D call uncertain. The germline CDR1 and CDR2 sequences are SGHTS and YDEGEE. Trimming took 3 bases from V and 0 from J, leaving 15 bases between them. The CDR3 covers 16 residues. CDR3 protein: CASSSGRFRMNTEAFF. The CDR3 DNA follows: TGTGCCAGCAGCTCGGGGAGGTTTAGGATGAACACTGAAGCTTTCTTT.

The rearrangement uses TRBV3-1 (or the pseudogene TRBV3-2) and TRBJ2-2; TRBD2 matches 8 bases. The V gene's germline CDR1 is LGHDT and CDR2 YNNKEL (reference sequence). Trimming cost V 0 bases and J 11 bases; bases outside gene matches: 5. The CDR3 is 14 residues long. The CDR3 reads CASSQDWAGGELFF. DNA for the CDR3: TGTGCCAGCAGCCAAGACTGGGCGGGAGGAGAGCTGTTTTTT.

The chain combines TRBV11-2 with TRBJ1-2; weak D call: TRBD1 (5 bases). The germline V gene has CDR1 SGHAT and CDR2 FQNNGV. Trimming took 4 bases from V and 2 from J, leaving 17 bases between them. CDR3 length equals 16 residues. The DNA of the CDR3 is TGTGCCAGCAGCTCAGCCGGGGCGGGGAGCAACTATGGCTACACCTTC. Residues: CASSSAGAGSNYGYTF.

The chain carries TRBV11-2 and TRBJ1-1, with D maybe TRBD1 (5 bases). The CDR3 totals 12 residues. V gave up 5 bases and J gave up 6 bases, with 10 bases separating them. CDR1 and CDR2 from the germline V gene are SGHAT and FQNNGV. The CDR3 region has the DNA TGTGCCAGCAGCAAACAGGCGTCTGAAGCTTTCTTT. This sequence encodes CASSKQASEAFF. Full variable domain (rest looked up from reference TRBV11-2 and TRBJ1-1): EAGVAQSPRYKIIEKRQSVAFWCNPISGHATLYWYQQILGQGPKLLIQFQNNGVVDDSQLPKDRFSAERLKGVDSTLKIQPAKLEDSAVYLCASSKQASEAFFGQGTRLTVV.

V usage is TRBV9 and J usage is TRBJ2-5; maybe TRBD2 (5 bases). The CDR3 covers 14 residues. Germline CDR1 reads SGDLS; CDR2 reads YYNGEE. V dropped 2 bases and J dropped 5 bases, with 13 bases sitting between them. The DNA of the CDR3 is TGTGCCAGCAGCGTCGGGGTGGGGTGGGAGACCCAGTACTTC. It encodes CASSVGVGWETQYF.

This clone was seen just once. This rearrangement joins TRBV6-4 to TRBJ1-6; a possible D gene is TRBD1 (5 bases). V lost 0 bases and J 8 bases, leaving 8 bases between the germline ends. The germline V gene has CDR1 MRHNA and CDR2 SNTAGT. This CDR3 is 14 amino acids long. CDR3 in amino acids: CASSDSGRDSPLHF. The CDR3 DNA reads TGTGCCAGCAGTGACTCCGGCAGGGATTCACCCCTCCACTTT.

The V call is TRBV4-2, the J call TRBJ2-5, with 10 bases aligning to TRBD1. CDR1 and CDR2 from the germline V gene are LGHNA and YNFKEQ. J lost 5 bases, V lost 6 bases, and 9 bases had no gene match. The CDR3 spans 15 residues. The DNA for the CDR3 is TGTGCCAGCAGTCCGGGACAGGGGTTGTTGGAGACCCAGTACTTC. This sequence encodes CASSPGQGLLETQYF.

The chain couples TRBV10-2 to TRBJ2-2, with 11 bases that match TRBD2. The CDR3 consists of 15 residues. V lost 6 bases to trimming and J lost 6 bases; unmatched junction nucleotides: 6. Germline V gene sequence: CDR1 WSHSY, CDR2 SAAADI. The CDR3 sequence: CASSHSGGGSGELFF. The CDR3 nucleotides read TGCGCCAGCAGCCATAGCGGGGGGGGCTCCGGGGAGCTGTTTTTT.

J is TRBJ2-3 and V is TRBV29-1; tentative D call: TRBD1 (6 bases). The CDR3 spans 14 residues. From germline, CDR1 is SQVTM and CDR2 ANQGSEA. The V and J ends lost 4 bases and 3 bases respectively, with 14 bases between them. The CDR3 region has the DNA TGCAGCGTTGGGGTTGGGGGCCGGACAGATACGCAGTATTTT. Translating it yields CSVGVGGRTDTQYF.

The V and J genes are TRBV4-3 and TRBJ1-1; 7 bases are shared with TRBD1. CDR1 and CDR2 from the germline V gene are LGHNA and YSLEER. There are 15 residues in the CDR3. Trimming removed 2 bases from V and 4 bases from J; junction bases left unmatched: 7. The CDR3 protein is CASSQNFQGGTEAFF. CDR3 DNA sequence: TGCGCCAGCAGCCAAAATTTTCAGGGGGGCACTGAAGCTTTCTTT.

V is TRBV30 and J is TRBJ2-7, with D possibly matching TRBD1 (5 bases). V was shortened by 1 base and J by 2 bases, with 21 bases between the two germline ends. The CDR3 is made up of 17 amino acids. CDR1 and CDR2 from the germline V gene are GTSNPN and SVGIG (reference sequence). CDR3 region: CAWSASIPFGAPYEQYF. The CDR3 region has the DNA TGTGCCTGGAGTGCCTCAATCCCATTTGGGGCTCCCTACGAGCAGTACTTC.

The rearrangement links TRBV29-1 to TRBJ2-7; 7 bases align to TRBD1. Germline-derived CDR1 and CDR2 are SQVTM and ANQGSEA. The CDR3 extends over 13 amino acids. V was pared by 4 bases and J by 1 base, with 4 bases of the junction left unmatched. The CDR3 DNA follows: TGCAGCGTTGGCCGGGACAGTTCCTACGAGCAGTACTTC. This encodes CSVGRDSSYEQYF.

The V call is TRBV9, the J call TRBJ2-1; 8 bases are shared with TRBD2. J was trimmed by 4 bases and V by 5 bases; bases with no gene match: 8. In germline, CDR1 is SGDLS, CDR2 YYNGEE. The CDR3 extends over 15 amino acids. The CDR3: CASSSRGLVYNEQFF. The CDR3 DNA sequence: TGTGCCAGCAGTTCCAGGGGACTAGTTTACAATGAGCAGTTCTTC.